The 4 T cell receptor beta chains below come from one sample, sequenced in a study of T cell responses to AZD1222 COVID-19 vaccine. Libraries were prepared by immunoSEQ multiplex PCR; TCRdb keeps only in-frame clonotypes and omits some of them. Here the sample spans 150,000 to 200,000 clones, 80% to 95% being singletons. The starting material was peripheral blood, obtained 28 days after the second AZD1222 dose. The source is an adult who received the AZD1222 COVID-19 vaccine.

The rearrangement joins TRBV5-4 to TRBJ2-7, with TRBD1 matching over 10 bases. Germline V lookup: CDR1 SGHNT, CDR2 YYREEE (reference sequence). CDR3 length equals 16 residues. The ends lost 3 bases at V and 6 bases at J; junction bases unmatched: 12. The CDR3 protein is CASSSPPGTGASEQYF. For the CDR3, the DNA is TGTGCCAGCAGCTCGCCCCCCGGGACAGGGGCTTCCGAGCAGTACTTC.

The V and J genes are TRBV6-2 or TRBV6-3 and TRBJ1-4; D remains ambiguous. CDR1 and CDR2 (germline): MNHEY, SVGEGT. There are 15 residues in the CDR3. The V and J ends lost 4 bases and 0 bases respectively, with 9 bases between them. CDR3 in DNA: TGTGCCAGCAGTTCCATCAGGACAACTAATGAAAAACTGTTTTTT. This gives the protein CASSSIRTTNEKLFF.

This rearrangement joins TRBV7-2 to TRBJ2-7, with 9 bases aligning to TRBD2. The V gene end was trimmed by 2 bases and the J gene end by 1 base; junction bases not matched to a gene: 9. The CDR3 spans 17 residues. Germline CDR1 reads SGHTA; CDR2 reads FQGNSA. Here the CDR3 DNA reads TGTGCCAGCAGCTTACCCAGGGGAACTAGCGGGTCCTACGAGCAGTACTTC. Translating it yields CASSLPRGTSGSYEQYF.

J is TRBJ1-4 and V is TRBV7-9; D gene unclear. Germline values: CDR1 SEHNR, CDR2 FQNEAQ (reference sequence). Trimming cost V 2 bases and J 0 bases, with 16 bases left between them. The CDR3 length is 18 residues. CDR3 in amino acids: CASSLSPGRSTTNEKLFF. The CDR3 nucleotides are TGTGCCAGCAGCTTATCCCCGGGCAGATCAACAACTAATGAAAAACTGTTTTTT.